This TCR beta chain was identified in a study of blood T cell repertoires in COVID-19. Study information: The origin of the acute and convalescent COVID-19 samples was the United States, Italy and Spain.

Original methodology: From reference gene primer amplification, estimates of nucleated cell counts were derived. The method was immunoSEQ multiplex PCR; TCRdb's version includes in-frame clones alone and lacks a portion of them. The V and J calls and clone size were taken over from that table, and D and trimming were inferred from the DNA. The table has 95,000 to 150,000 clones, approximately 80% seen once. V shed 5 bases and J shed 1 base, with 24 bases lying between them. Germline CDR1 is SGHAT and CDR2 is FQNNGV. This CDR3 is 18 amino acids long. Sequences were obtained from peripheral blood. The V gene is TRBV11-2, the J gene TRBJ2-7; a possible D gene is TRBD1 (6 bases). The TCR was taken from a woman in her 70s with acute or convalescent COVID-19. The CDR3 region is CASSPLGRSRGLSYEQYF. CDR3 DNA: TGTGCCAGCAGCCCCCTAGGACGGTCCAGGGGATTGTCCTACGAGCAGTACTTC.